This TCR beta chain was recovered during a study of shared clonotypes between healthy human individuals. Study conclusions and caveats: Only blood underwent sampling, and tissue repertoires likely differ. Naive CD4 clonotypes were shared across a handful of donors at approximately 5.3%.

The study drew its donors from healthy HIV-negative adults without recent acute infections or vaccinations. Both subsets, CD45RA+ naive and CD45RA-negative memory, were split from the CD4+ cells. Points on this clone: Its specificity is not known.

TCRdb keeps only in-frame clones here, not all; method: immunoSEQ multiplex PCR. The table records 2.5 million or so clones, roughly 92% of them present only once. V was cut by 5 bases and J by 5 bases, with 16 bases left in between. The germline V gene encodes CDR1 SGHNT and CDR2 YYREEE (reference sequence). This CDR3 contains 14 residues. The rearrangement links TRBV5-4 to TRBJ2-5; D not resolved. The specimen was naive CD4+ T cells sorted from blood. Indicated subset: CD45RA+ positively selected. This receptor was taken from a man younger than 35 in good health. In DNA form, the CDR3 reads TGTGCCAGCAGGGGGATCGGTACCGCCGAGACCCAGTACTTC. Translated: CASRGIGTAETQYF.